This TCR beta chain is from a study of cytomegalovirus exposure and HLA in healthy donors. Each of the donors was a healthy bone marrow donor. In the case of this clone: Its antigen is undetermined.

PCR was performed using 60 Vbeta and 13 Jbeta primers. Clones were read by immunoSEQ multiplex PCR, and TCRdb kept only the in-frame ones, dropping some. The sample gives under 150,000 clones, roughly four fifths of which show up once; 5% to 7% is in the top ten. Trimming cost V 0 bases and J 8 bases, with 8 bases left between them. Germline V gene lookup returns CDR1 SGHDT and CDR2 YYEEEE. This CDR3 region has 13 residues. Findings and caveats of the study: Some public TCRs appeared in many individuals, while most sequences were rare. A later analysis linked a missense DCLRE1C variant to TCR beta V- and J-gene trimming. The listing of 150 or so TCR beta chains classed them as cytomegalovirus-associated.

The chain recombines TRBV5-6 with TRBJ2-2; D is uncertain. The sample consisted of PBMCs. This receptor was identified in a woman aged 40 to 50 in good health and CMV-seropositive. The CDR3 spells CASSLAPFGELFF. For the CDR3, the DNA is TGTGCCAGCAGCTTGGCCCCGTTTGGGGAGCTGTTTTTT. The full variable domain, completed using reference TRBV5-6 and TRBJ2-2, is DAGVTQSPTHLIKTRGQQVTLRCSPKSGHDTVSWYQQALGQGPQFIFQYYEEEERQRGNFPDRFSGHQFPNYSSELNVNALLLGDSALYLCASSLAPFGELFFGEGSRLTVL.